This passage covers 20 T cell receptor beta chains from one sample sequenced in a study of blood T cell repertoires in COVID-19. The method was immunoSEQ multiplex PCR; TCRdb's version includes in-frame clones alone and lacks a portion of them. In the table there are about 380,000 clones, around 85% of which are singletons. Sequenced sample: peripheral blood. Receptors originate from a woman aged 18-35 years with acute or convalescent COVID-19.

The chain couples TRBV4-1 to TRBJ1-5; D might be TRBD1 (5 bases). The germline V gene encodes CDR1 MGHRA and CDR2 YSYEKL. Trimming removed 0 bases from V and 4 bases from J, with 7 bases in between. CDR3 length: 14 residues. Written as DNA, the CDR3 is TGCGCCAGCAGCCAAGACAGGGAAAATCAGCCCCAGCATTTT. Protein: CASSQDRENQPQHF.

V is TRBV7-9 and J is TRBJ2-2; the D gene is possibly TRBD1 (6 bases). Looked up from germline, CDR1 is SEHNR and CDR2 is FQNEAQ (reference sequence). The CDR3 covers 14 residues. Trimming cost V 8 bases and J 1 base, with 11 bases left between them. CDR3 DNA: TGTGCCAGCCCGCCGACAGGGAACACCGGGGAGCTGTTTTTT. It yields the protein CASPPTGNTGELFF.

This clone occurred once. This chain joins TRBV9 and TRBJ2-2; 13 positions match TRBD2. This CDR3 is built from 18 residues. V shed 0 bases and J 8 bases; nucleotides not matched to a gene: 10. Per the germline V gene, CDR1 is SGDLS and CDR2 is YYNGEE. The CDR3 DNA follows: TGTGCCAGCAGCGTAGACACCCCGGGACTAGCGGGGAAGGGGGAGCTGTTTTTT. Amino acid sequence: CASSVDTPGLAGKGELFF.

The rearrangement uses TRBV19 and TRBJ1-2; perhaps TRBD1 as D (5 bases). This CDR3 comprises 14 residues. V lost 5 bases to trimming and J lost 4 bases, with 14 bases between them. From germline, CDR1 is LNHDA and CDR2 SQIVND (reference sequence). The CDR3 here is CASSQGVIGYGYTF. The CDR3 DNA sequence: TGTGCCAGTAGTCAAGGGGTAATTGGCTATGGCTACACCTTC.

The rearrangement links TRBV18 to TRBJ1-2; possibly TRBD1 for D (5 bases). Trimming took 2 bases from V and 0 from J, leaving 13 bases between them. This CDR3 comprises 16 residues. Per germline, CDR1 KGHSH and CDR2 LQKENI. CDR3 protein: CASSPYPGQANYGYTF. The CDR3, as DNA: TGTGCCAGCTCACCATATCCAGGGCAAGCTAACTATGGCTACACCTTC.

This clone was recorded once. CDR3 in amino acids: CATAPVLNTEAFF. CDR3 DNA sequence: TGTGCCACCGCACCGGTGTTGAACACTGAAGCTTTCTTT. V gene TRBV10-3 combines with J gene TRBJ1-1; no clear D. From germline, CDR1 is ENHRY and CDR2 SYGVKD. The V end lost 10 bases, the J end lost 0 bases, and 12 bases lay between the germline ends. The CDR3 is 13 amino acids.

The V gene is TRBV6-7, the J gene TRBJ1-5, with D possibly matching TRBD1 (6 bases). TRBV6-7 falls under the ORF class, with uncertain function. The length of the CDR3 is 14 residues. V lost 6 bases, J lost 1 base, and 10 bases lay in between. CDR3: CASSYRESNQPQHF. CDR3 DNA: TGTGCCAGCAGCTACAGGGAGAGCAATCAGCCCCAGCATTTT.

The chain has TRBV6-5 and TRBJ1-2; 7 nucleotides line up with TRBD1. Trimming at V came to 3 bases and at J to 8 bases, leaving 12 bases not matched to a gene. The CDR3 covers 15 residues. CDR1 MNHEY and CDR2 SVGAGI come from the germline V gene. CDR3 sequence (DNA): TGTGCCAGCAGTTATTCCCGACAGGGAGTGCGGGGCTACACCTTC. This gives the protein CASSYSRQGVRGYTF.

This CDR3 reads CASSQGSDSPLHF. The CDR3 nucleotides are TGTGCCAGCAGCCAAGGATCGGATTCACCCCTCCACTTT. The rearrangement uses TRBV3-1 (or the pseudogene TRBV3-2) and TRBJ1-6; D unresolved. CDR3 length: 13 amino acids. Per germline, CDR1 LGHDT and CDR2 YNNKEL (reference sequence). V lost 1 base and J 8 bases, leaving 6 bases between the germline ends.

CDR3 residues: CASRLTGTGGPLEQYF. The CDR3 bases are TGTGCCAGCAGACTAACCGGGACAGGGGGCCCCCTAGAGCAGTACTTC. The V and J genes are TRBV28 and TRBJ2-7; 12 bases fit TRBD1. This CDR3 has 16 amino acids. V shed 6 bases, J shed 7 bases, and the junction held 13 bases outside the gene matches. CDR1 is MDHEN, CDR2 SYDVKM, per germline.

V usage is TRBV14 and J usage is TRBJ1-2; D might be TRBD1 (6 bases). The CDR3 is made up of 14 amino acids. Germline-derived CDR1 and CDR2 are SGHDN and FVKESK. V was cut by 1 base and J by 8 bases, with 14 bases left in between. The CDR3 DNA reads as TGTGCCAGCAGCCAAGTAAACAGGGCAGACGGCTACACCTTC. It codes for CASSQVNRADGYTF. The whole variable domain, remainder taken from reference TRBV14 and TRBJ1-2, is EAGVTQFPSHSVIEKGQTVTLRCDPISGHDNLYWYRRVMGKEIKFLLHFVKESKQDESGMPNNRFLAERTGGTYSTLKVQPAELEDSGVYFCASSQVNRADGYTFGSGTRLTVV.

The V call is TRBV7-2, the J call TRBJ1-4; TRBD1 agrees at 8 bases. V was pared by 1 base and J by 3 bases, with 4 bases of the junction left unmatched. Germline V gene data show CDR1 as SGHTA and CDR2 as FQGNSA. This CDR3 region has 16 residues. CDR3 DNA sequence: TGTGCCAGCAGCTTAGGGGAGACAGGGGCTAATGAAAAACTGTTTTTT. Its translation: CASSLGETGANEKLFF.

This sequence joins TRBV2 and TRBJ1-6; 10 nucleotides align to TRBD1. From germline, CDR1 is SNHLY and CDR2 FYNNEI. The V gene end was trimmed by 6 bases and the J gene end by 11 bases; junction bases not matched to a gene: 7. The CDR3 runs to 14 residues. The CDR3 protein is CASSPTGGAAPLHF. As DNA, the CDR3 is TGTGCCAGCAGCCCGACAGGGGGCGCGGCACCCCTCCACTTT.

The V call is TRBV28, the J call TRBJ1-2, with a possible D match to TRBD1 (5 bases). The germline CDR1 and CDR2 sequences are MDHEN and SYDVKM. CDR3 length: 18 amino acids. V lost 3 bases, J lost 7 bases, and 27 bases lay in between. CDR3 loop: CASSFQTERRRLMSGYTF. CDR3 in DNA: TGTGCCAGCAGTTTTCAGACAGAGAGAAGAAGGCTCATGTCTGGCTACACCTTC.

The gene calls are TRBV27 and TRBJ1-2, with 8 bases aligning to TRBD1. Germline V CDR1 and CDR2: MNHEY, SMNVEV (reference sequence). The V gene end was trimmed by 4 bases and the J gene end by 4 bases; junction bases not matched to a gene: 11. CDR3 length: 16 residues. The CDR3 coding sequence is TGTGCCAGCAGTTCCTGGACAGGGATTAGGCCCTATGGCTACACCTTC. Encoded protein: CASSSWTGIRPYGYTF.

This chain joins TRBV6-2 or TRBV6-3 and TRBJ2-1, with 11 positions matching TRBD2. The CDR3 contains 19 residues. Germline CDR1 and CDR2: MNHEY and SVGEGT. V lost 1 base to trimming and J lost 0 bases; unmatched junction nucleotides: 8. Here the CDR3 reads CASSYYETSGVSSYNEQFF. The CDR3 DNA reads as TGTGCCAGCAGTTACTACGAGACTAGCGGGGTCAGCTCCTACAATGAGCAGTTCTTC.

The CDR3 nucleotides are TGTGCCAGCAGCTTAGTGCCAGGGGGGAGGAATCAGCCCCAGCATTTT. This encodes CASSLVPGGRNQPQHF. This chain connects TRBV7-2 to TRBJ1-5; TRBD1 matches 7 bases. In germline, CDR1 is SGHTA, CDR2 FQGNSA. V lost 1 base, J lost 4 bases, and 7 bases stayed unmatched. The CDR3 has 16 amino acids.

The chain couples TRBV6-4 to TRBJ2-3, with 11 bases that match TRBD2. The CDR3 is made up of 16 amino acids. V lost 0 bases, J lost 2 bases, and 1 base stayed unmatched. Germline-derived CDR1 and CDR2 are MRHNA and SNTAGT. The CDR3 nucleotides are TGTGCCAGCAGTGACTCTAGCGGGGGGGCCACAGATACGCAGTATTTT. Its translation is CASSDSSGGATDTQYF.

This clone was counted between two and nine times. The rearrangement joins TRBV4-1 to TRBJ1-2; 9 nucleotides align to TRBD1. The germline V gene encodes CDR1 MGHRA and CDR2 YSYEKL. J was trimmed by 7 bases and V by 4 bases; bases with no gene match: 19. The CDR3 loop spans 18 amino acids. The CDR3 protein is CASSPARDRVNFMAGYTF. The CDR3 DNA reads as TGCGCCAGCAGCCCGGCAAGGGACAGGGTAAATTTTATGGCTGGCTACACCTTC.

V is TRBV2 and J is TRBJ1-6; 9 bases align to TRBD1. J was trimmed by 6 bases and V by 7 bases; bases with no gene match: 4. The CDR3 spans 14 residues. Germline V gene data show CDR1 as SNHLY and CDR2 as FYNNEI. CDR3 nucleotides: TGTGCCAGCACACCGGGACAGGGTAATTCACCCCTCCACTTT. Translating gives CASTPGQGNSPLHF.